This T cell receptor (beta chain) originates from a study of T-cell reconstitution after alpha-beta-depleted transplantation in children. Molecular barcoding with unique molecular identifiers was used for the TCRbeta library. TCRdb used MiXCR to reprocess the PCR reads, holding one entry per CDR3 protein. The profile shows about 980,000 distinct CDR3 sequences, under 30% of them singletons. The input for sequencing was PBMCs, mostly from graft donor cells, taken 360 days after TCRalphabeta/CD19-depleted stem cell transplant. This sequence was found in a boy younger than two who had a stem cell transplant for SCID, so the T cells may come from the graft donor.

CDR3 residues: CASSLGGPSSYEQYF. As DNA, the CDR3 is TGCGCCAGCAGCTTGGGGGGACCGAGCTCCTACGAGCAGTACTTC. This chain joins TRBV5-1 and TRBJ2-7; TRBD1 or TRBD2 may be the D gene (5 bases each). Germline CDR1 reads SGHRS; CDR2 reads YFSETQ. The length of the CDR3 is 15 residues. Trimming shortened V by 0 bases and J by 0 bases, and 10 bases separated the two germline ends.